The 5 T cell receptor beta chains presented below share a single source sample, sequenced in a study of CD8+CD57+ T cells in acquired aplastic anemia. For sequencing, patients were chosen who had shown expansion of CD8+CD57+ cells by flow cytometry. Template material for TCR beta VDJ and CDR3 profiling consisted of genomic DNA. TCRdb re-analysed the reads in MiXCR, keeping a single row per CDR3 protein. The sample has about half a million distinct CDR3 sequences, over 25% seen once. The sequenced material came from sorted CD4+, CD8+, or CD8+CD57+ T cells (not recorded which) from PBMCs. The receptors shown here come from a human donor with aplastic anemia.

This clonotype was observed a handful of times. This rearrangement joins TRBV6-1 to TRBJ1-1; tentative D call: TRBD1 (5 bases). Trimming took 6 bases from V and 5 from J, leaving 13 bases between them. CDR1 is MNHNS and CDR2 is SASEGT in the germline V gene. This CDR3 has 13 residues. DNA of the CDR3: TGTGCCAGCAGCATTTACCCAGGGACTGAAGCTTTCTTT. Translating it yields CASSIYPGTEAFF.

This chain uses TRBV7-8 with TRBJ1-2; TRBD1 matches 8 bases. The CDR3 is 13 amino acids. J lost 8 bases, V lost 1 base, and 3 bases had no gene match. Germline loops: CDR1 SGHVS, CDR2 FQNEAQ. CDR3: CASSLVRGHGYTF. The CDR3 DNA sequence: TGTGCCAGCAGCTTAGTCAGGGGGCACGGCTACACCTTC.

This clonotype showed up just a few times. A much more abundant neighbour one base away suggests this may be a read error. This sequence joins TRBV2 and TRBJ2-7; 7 bases match TRBD2. CDR3 size: 14 residues. Germline V CDR1 and CDR2: SNHLY, FYNNEI. CDR3 in DNA: TGTCCCAGCAGTGCACCGGGACTATACTACGAGCAGTACTTC. Protein product: CPSSAPGLYYEQYF.

This clonotype was seen at least ten times. This chain joins TRBV7-8 and TRBJ1-2, with no clear D. Germline CDR1 reads SGHVS; CDR2 reads FQNEAQ. The CDR3 totals 14 residues. The V end was cut by 2 bases, the J end by 5 bases, with 12 bases between. CDR3 residues: CASSLPGRIYGYTF. As DNA, the CDR3 is TGTGCCAGCAGCTTACCCGGCAGAATATATGGCTACACCTTC. The entire variable domain, with the rest obtained from reference TRBV7-8 and TRBJ1-2, is as follows: GAGVSQSPRYKVAKRGQDVALRCDPISGHVSLFWYQQALGQGPEFLTYFQNEAQLDKSGLPSDRFFAERPEGSVSTLKIQRTQQEDSAVYLCASSLPGRIYGYTFGSGTRLTVV.

This clonotype was detected only a few times. Mismatch with germline at one junction end may stem from a read error. The chain has TRBV7-8 and TRBJ2-7; D remains unclear. The CDR3 totals 14 residues. Germline V lookup: CDR1 SGHVS, CDR2 FQNEAQ. CDR3 nucleotides: TGTGCCAGCAGCTTAGCATCACTCTCCTACGGGCAGTACTTC. Translation gives CASSLASLSYGQYF.